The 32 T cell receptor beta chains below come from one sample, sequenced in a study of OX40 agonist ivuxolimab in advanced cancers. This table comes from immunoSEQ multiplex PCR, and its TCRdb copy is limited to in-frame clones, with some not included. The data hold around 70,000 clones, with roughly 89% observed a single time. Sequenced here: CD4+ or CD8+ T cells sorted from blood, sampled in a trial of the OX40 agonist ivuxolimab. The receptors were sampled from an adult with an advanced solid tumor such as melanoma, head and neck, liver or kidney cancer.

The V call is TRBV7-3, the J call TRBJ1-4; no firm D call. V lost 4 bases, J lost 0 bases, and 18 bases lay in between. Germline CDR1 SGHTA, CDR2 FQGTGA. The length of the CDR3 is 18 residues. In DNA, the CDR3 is TGTGCCAGCAGCTCACATCTACACAAGCATTCAACTAATGAAAAACTGTTTTTT. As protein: CASSSHLHKHSTNEKLFF.

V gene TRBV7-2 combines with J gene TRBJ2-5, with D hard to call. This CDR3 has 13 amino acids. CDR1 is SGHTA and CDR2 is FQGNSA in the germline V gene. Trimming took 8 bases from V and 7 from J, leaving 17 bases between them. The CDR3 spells CASGLPRSGTQYF. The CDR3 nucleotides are TGTGCCAGCGGTCTTCCCCGATCGGGGACCCAGTACTTC.

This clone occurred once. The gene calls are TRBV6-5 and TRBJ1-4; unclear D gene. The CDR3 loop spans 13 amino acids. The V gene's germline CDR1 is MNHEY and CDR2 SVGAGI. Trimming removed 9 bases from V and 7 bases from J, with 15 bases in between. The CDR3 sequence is CASKRTASEKLFF. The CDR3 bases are TGTGCCAGTAAGAGAACCGCAAGTGAAAAACTGTTTTTT.

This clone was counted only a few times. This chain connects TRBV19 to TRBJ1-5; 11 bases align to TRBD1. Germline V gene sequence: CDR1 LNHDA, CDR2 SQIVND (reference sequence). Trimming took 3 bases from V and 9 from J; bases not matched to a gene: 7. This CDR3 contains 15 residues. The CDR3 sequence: CASSIPGQGGPPQHF. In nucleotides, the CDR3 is TGTGCCAGTAGTATCCCGGGACAGGGGGGCCCGCCCCAGCATTTT.

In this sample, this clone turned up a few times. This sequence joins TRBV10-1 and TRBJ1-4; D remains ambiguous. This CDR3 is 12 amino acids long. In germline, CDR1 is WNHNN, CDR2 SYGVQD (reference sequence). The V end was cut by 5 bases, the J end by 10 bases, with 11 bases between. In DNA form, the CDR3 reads TGCGCCAGCAGTAACTCACATGGAAAACTGTTTTTT. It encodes CASSNSHGKLFF.

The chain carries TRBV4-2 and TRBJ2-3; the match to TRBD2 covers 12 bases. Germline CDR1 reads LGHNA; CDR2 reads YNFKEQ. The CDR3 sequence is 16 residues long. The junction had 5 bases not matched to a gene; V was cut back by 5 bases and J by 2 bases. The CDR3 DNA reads TGTGCCAGCAGCTTAGCTAGCGGGAGGGCCACAGATACGCAGTATTTT. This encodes CASSLASGRATDTQYF.

CDR3 nucleotide sequence: TGTGCCAGCACCCCTCGAGGCACTAAGCAGTACTTC. It codes for CASTPRGTKQYF. The gene calls are TRBV28 and TRBJ2-7; no clear D gene. Trimming shortened V by 7 bases and J by 8 bases, and 15 bases separated the two germline ends. CDR1 MDHEN and CDR2 SYDVKM come from the germline V gene. The CDR3 covers 12 residues. Based on the CDR3 plus reference TRBV28 and TRBJ2-7, the full variable domain is DVKVTQSSRYLVKRTGEKVFLECVQDMDHENMFWYRQDPGLGLRLIYFSYDVKMKEKGDIPEGYSVSREKKERFSLILESASTNQTSMYLCASTPRGTKQYFGPGTRLTVT.

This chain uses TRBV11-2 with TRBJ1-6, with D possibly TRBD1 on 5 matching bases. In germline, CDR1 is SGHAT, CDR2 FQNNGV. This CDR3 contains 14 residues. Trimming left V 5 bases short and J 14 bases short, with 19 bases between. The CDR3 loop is CASSPVRGSLSLHF. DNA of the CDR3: TGTGCCAGCAGCCCGGTTCGGGGCAGTTTATCCCTCCACTTT.

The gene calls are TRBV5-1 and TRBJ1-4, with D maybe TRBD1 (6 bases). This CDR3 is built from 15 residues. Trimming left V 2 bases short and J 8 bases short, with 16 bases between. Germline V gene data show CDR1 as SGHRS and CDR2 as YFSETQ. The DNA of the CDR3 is TGCGCCAGCAGCTTCTCACAGGGAGTAGACGAAAAACTGTTTTTT. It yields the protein CASSFSQGVDEKLFF.

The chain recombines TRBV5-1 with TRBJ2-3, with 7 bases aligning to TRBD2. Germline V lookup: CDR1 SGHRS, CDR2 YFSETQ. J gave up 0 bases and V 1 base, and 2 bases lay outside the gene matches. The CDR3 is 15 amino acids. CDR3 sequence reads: CASSLLSGSTDTQYF. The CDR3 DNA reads TGCGCCAGCAGCTTGCTTAGCGGGAGCACAGATACGCAGTATTTT.

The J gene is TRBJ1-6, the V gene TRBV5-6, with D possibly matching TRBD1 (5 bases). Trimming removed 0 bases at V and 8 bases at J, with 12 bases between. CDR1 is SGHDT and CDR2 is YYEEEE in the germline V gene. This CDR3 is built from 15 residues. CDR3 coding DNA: TGTGCCAGCAGCTTGGATCCAGGGCTTGATTCACCCCTCCACTTT. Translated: CASSLDPGLDSPLHF.

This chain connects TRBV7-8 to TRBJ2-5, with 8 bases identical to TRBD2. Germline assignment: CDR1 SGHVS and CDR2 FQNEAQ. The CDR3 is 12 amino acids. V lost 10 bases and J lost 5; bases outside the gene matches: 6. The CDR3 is CATAGGGETQYF. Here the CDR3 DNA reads TGTGCCACCGCGGGGGGAGGTGAGACCCAGTACTTC.

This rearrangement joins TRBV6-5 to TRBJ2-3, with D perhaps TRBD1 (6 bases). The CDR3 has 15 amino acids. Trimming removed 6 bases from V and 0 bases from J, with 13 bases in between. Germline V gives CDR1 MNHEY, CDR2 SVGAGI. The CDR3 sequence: CASSSYRASTDTQYF. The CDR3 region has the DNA TGTGCCAGCAGCTCGTACAGGGCTAGCACAGATACGCAGTATTTT.

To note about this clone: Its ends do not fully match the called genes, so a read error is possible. As DNA, the CDR3 is TGTGCCAACAGCCAAAGAGGAACGGTGAGAGGAGAGTATGGCTACACCTTC. Amino acid sequence: CANSQRGTVRGEYGYTF. The chain carries TRBV14 and TRBJ1-2, with D uncertain. Germline V CDR1 and CDR2: SGHDN, FVKESK. The CDR3 extends over 17 amino acids.

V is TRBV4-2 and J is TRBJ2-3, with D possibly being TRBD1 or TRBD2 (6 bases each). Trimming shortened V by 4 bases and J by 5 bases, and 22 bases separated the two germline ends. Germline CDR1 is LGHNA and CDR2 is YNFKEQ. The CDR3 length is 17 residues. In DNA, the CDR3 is TGTGCCAGCAGCCCGCATCTTAGCGGTCTAGGGGGAGATACGCAGTATTTT. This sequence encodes CASSPHLSGLGGDTQYF.

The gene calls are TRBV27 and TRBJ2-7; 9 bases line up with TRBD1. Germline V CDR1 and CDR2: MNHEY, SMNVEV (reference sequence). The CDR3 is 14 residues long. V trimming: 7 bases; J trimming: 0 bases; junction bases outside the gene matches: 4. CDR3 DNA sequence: TGTGCCAGCACCCGGACAGGGGACTCCTACGAGCAGTACTTC. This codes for CASTRTGDSYEQYF.

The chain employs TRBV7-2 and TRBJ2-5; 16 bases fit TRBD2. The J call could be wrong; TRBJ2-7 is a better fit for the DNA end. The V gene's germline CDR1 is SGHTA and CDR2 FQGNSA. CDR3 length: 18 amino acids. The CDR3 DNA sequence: TGTGCCAGCATTTGGGGGACTAGCGGGAGGGAGATCTCCTACGAGCAGTACTTC. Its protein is CASIWGTSGREISYEQYF.

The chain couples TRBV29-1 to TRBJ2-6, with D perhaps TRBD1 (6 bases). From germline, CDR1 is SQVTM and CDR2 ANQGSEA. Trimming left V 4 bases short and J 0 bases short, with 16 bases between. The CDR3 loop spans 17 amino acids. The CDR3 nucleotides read TGCAGCGTTGTATGGGCAGGGGAAAGCTCTGGGGCCAACGTCCTGACTTTC. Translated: CSVVWAGESSGANVLTF.

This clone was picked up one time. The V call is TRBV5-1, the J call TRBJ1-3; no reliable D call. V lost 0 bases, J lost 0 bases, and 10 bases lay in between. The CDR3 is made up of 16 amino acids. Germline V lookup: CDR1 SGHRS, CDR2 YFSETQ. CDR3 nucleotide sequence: TGCGCCAGCAGCTTGGCGGTGGGTTTCTCTGGAAACACCATATATTTT. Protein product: CASSLAVGFSGNTIYF.

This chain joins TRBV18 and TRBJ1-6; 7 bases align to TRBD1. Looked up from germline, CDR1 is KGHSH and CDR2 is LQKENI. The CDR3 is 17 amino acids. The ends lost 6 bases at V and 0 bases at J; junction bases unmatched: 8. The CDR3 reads CASSQDRPSSYNSPLHF. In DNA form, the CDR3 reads TGTGCCAGCTCTCAGGACAGGCCTAGCTCCTATAATTCACCCCTCCACTTT.

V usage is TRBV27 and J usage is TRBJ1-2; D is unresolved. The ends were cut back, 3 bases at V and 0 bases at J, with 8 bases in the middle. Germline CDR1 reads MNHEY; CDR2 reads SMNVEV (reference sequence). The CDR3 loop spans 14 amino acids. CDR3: CASSLAGSNYGYTF. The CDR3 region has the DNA TGTGCCAGCAGTTTGGCGGGCTCTAACTATGGCTACACCTTC.

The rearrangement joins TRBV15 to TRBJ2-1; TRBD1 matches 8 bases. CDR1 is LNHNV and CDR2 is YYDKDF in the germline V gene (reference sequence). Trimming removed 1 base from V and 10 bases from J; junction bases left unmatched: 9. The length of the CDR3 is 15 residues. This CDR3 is CATSRAPTGDFEQFF. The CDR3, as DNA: TGTGCCACCAGCAGAGCCCCGACAGGGGACTTCGAGCAGTTCTTC.

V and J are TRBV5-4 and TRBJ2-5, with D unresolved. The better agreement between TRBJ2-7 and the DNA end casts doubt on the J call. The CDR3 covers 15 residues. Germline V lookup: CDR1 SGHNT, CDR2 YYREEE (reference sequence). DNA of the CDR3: TGTGCCAGCAGCCCCGAGACCCAGTCTTCCTACGAGCAGTACTTC. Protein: CASSPETQSSYEQYF.

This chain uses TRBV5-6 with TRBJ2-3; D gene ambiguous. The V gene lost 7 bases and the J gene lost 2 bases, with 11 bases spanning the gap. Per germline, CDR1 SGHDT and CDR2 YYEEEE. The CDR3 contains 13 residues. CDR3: CASFRISTDTQYF. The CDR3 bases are TGTGCCAGCTTTCGGATTTCCACAGATACGCAGTATTTT.

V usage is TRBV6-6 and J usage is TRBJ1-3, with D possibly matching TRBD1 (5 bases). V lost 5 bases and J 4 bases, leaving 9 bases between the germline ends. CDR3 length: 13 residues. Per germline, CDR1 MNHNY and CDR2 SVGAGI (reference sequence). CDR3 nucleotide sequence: TGTGCCAGCAGTCAGGGTACAGGAAACACCATATATTTT. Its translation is CASSQGTGNTIYF.

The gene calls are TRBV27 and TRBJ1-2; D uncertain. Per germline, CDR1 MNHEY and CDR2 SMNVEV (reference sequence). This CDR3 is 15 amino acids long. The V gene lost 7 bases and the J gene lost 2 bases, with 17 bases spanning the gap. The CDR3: CASNPDVGSNYGYTF. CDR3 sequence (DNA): TGTGCCAGCAACCCCGACGTAGGCAGCAACTATGGCTACACCTTC.

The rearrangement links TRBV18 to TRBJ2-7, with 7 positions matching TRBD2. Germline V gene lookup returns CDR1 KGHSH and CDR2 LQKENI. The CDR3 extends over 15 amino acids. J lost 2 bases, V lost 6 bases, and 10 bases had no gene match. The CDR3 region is CASSPGGTGTYEQYF. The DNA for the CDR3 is TGTGCCAGCTCTCCCGGGGGGACCGGGACCTACGAGCAGTACTTC.

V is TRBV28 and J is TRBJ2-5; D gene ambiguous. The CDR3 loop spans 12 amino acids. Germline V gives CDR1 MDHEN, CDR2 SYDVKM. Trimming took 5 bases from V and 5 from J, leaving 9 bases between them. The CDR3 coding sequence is TGTGCCAGCAGTAGGCCTTTGGAGACCCAGTACTTC. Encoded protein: CASSRPLETQYF. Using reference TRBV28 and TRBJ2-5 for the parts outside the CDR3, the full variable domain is DVKVTQSSRYLVKRTGEKVFLECVQDMDHENMFWYRQDPGLGLRLIYFSYDVKMKEKGDIPEGYSVSREKKERFSLILESASTNQTSMYLCASSRPLETQYFGPGTRLLVL.

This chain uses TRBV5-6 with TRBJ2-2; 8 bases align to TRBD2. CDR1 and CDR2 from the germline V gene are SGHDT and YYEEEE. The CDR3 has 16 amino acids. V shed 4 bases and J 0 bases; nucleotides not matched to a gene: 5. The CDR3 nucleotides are TGTGCCAGCAGCCTTCTACTAGCGGCGAACACCGGGGAGCTGTTTTTT. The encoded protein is CASSLLLAANTGELFF.

CDR3 in DNA: TGTGCCGCCGGCCCCTACGAGTCTAGCTCGGGGGAGCTGTTTTTT. Translated: CAAGPYESSSGELFF. This chain joins TRBV6-5 and TRBJ2-2; D might be TRBD2 (5 bases). The CDR3 runs 15 residues. V was clipped by 11 bases and J by 8 bases, with 24 bases between them. From germline, CDR1 is MNHEY and CDR2 SVGAGI.

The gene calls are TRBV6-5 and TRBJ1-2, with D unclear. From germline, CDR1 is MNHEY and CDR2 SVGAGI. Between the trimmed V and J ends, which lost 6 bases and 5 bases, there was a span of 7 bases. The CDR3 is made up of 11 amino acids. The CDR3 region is CASRGWYGYTF. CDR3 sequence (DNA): TGTGCCAGCAGGGGCTGGTATGGCTACACCTTC.

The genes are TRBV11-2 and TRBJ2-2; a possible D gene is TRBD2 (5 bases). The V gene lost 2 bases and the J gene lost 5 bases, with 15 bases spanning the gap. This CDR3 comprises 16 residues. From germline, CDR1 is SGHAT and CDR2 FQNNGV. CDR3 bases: TGTGCCAGCAGCTTAACTCGTTCGGGCGGGACCGGGGAGCTGTTTTTT. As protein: CASSLTRSGGTGELFF.